The 31 T cell receptor beta chains given below trace back to one sample, sequenced in a study of graft-versus-host responses after intestinal transplantation. No antigen has been identified for these receptors. Method: immunoSEQ multiplex PCR; TCRdb's copy keeps in-frame clones and lacks some. The sample contains about 50,000 clones, around nine tenths of which appear only once. Material: unstimulated CD4+ T cells sorted from spleen or lymph node cells, obtained before transplant. These receptors originate from a human donor who was the organ donor for an intestinal transplant.

This clone has only one observation. V is TRBV2 and J is TRBJ2-1; TRBD2 agrees at 11 bases. The CDR3 is made up of 14 amino acids. From germline, CDR1 is SNHLY and CDR2 FYNNEI. Germline trimming cut 5 bases from V and 6 bases from J; bases unmatched to any gene: 3. CDR3 bases: TGTGCCAGCAGTCAAGGGACTAGCGGCAATGAGCAGTTCTTC. This codes for CASSQGTSGNEQFF.

The CDR3 sequence: CASSLTAFSSYNEQFF. CDR3 DNA sequence: TGCGCCAGCAGCTTGACGGCTTTTAGCTCCTACAATGAGCAGTTCTTC. V is TRBV5-1 and J is TRBJ2-1, with unresolved D. Looked up from germline, CDR1 is SGHRS and CDR2 is YFSETQ. Trimming shortened V by 1 base and J by 0 bases, and 11 bases separated the two germline ends. The CDR3 length is 16 residues. Complete variable domain (other parts from reference TRBV5-1 and TRBJ2-1): KAGVTQTPRYLIKTRGQQVTLSCSPISGHRSVSWYQQTPGQGLQFLFEYFSETQRNKGNFPGRFSGRQFSNSRSEMNVSTLELGDSALYLCASSLTAFSSYNEQFFGPGTRLTVL.

The CDR3 DNA is TGTGCCTGGAGAGCGGGAGGGTACAATGAGCAGTTCTTC. Protein product: CAWRAGGYNEQFF. J is TRBJ2-1 and V is TRBV30; 10 nucleotides line up with TRBD2. The V gene's germline CDR1 is GTSNPN and CDR2 SVGIG (reference sequence). The CDR3 contains 13 residues. J was trimmed by 4 bases and V by 3 bases; bases with no gene match: 0.

The V and J genes are TRBV7-6 and TRBJ1-1, with D perhaps matching TRBD1 (5 bases). Germline CDR1 reads SGHVS; CDR2 reads FNYEAQ. The CDR3 loop spans 14 amino acids. V was shortened by 6 bases and J by 10 bases, with 21 bases between the two germline ends. CDR3 in DNA: TGTGCCAGCAGTCCCGGGGCCCAGGAGATCGTAGCTTTCTTT. Amino acids: CASSPGAQEIVAFF.

V gene TRBV7-9 combines with J gene TRBJ2-7; 7 nucleotides line up with TRBD2. The J segment lost 2 bases and the V segment lost 5 bases, leaving 6 bases of the junction unmatched. The CDR3 length is 14 residues. Germline V lookup: CDR1 SEHNR, CDR2 FQNEAQ (reference sequence). The CDR3 DNA is TGTGCCAGCAGCCAAAAGGGAGGGCCCTACGAGCAGTACTTC. It is translated as CASSQKGGPYEQYF. Variable domain in full (rest from reference TRBV7-9 and TRBJ2-7): DTGVSQNPRHKITKRGQNVTFRCDPISEHNRLYWYRQTLGQGPEFLTYFQNEAQLEKSRLLSDRFSAERPKGSFSTLEIQRTEQGDSAMYLCASSQKGGPYEQYFGPGTRLTVT.

The CDR3 nucleotides read TGTGCCAGCAGTCGTGACAGTTATGGCTACACCTTC. Amino acids: CASSRDSYGYTF. V and J are TRBV6-1 and TRBJ1-2; weak D call: TRBD1 (5 bases). Trimming removed 5 bases from V and 5 bases from J, with 9 bases in between. The germline CDR1 and CDR2 sequences are MNHNS and SASEGT. The CDR3 is 12 amino acids.

This clone showed up just once. The J gene is TRBJ1-5, the V gene TRBV21-1. TRBV21-1 is labeled a pseudogene. The CDR3 is 15 residues long. Written as DNA, the CDR3 is TGTGCCAGCCCCGGACGGACGTATAGCAATCAGCCCCAGCATTTT. It encodes CASPGRTYSNQPQHF.

The chain carries TRBV4-3 and TRBJ2-7; a possible D gene is TRBD1 (5 bases). Germline CDR1 is LGHNA and CDR2 is YSLEER. The CDR3 is made up of 14 amino acids. The germline V and J ends were trimmed by 0 bases and 9 bases, with 15 bases remaining between them. Here the CDR3 DNA reads TGCGCCAGCAGCCAAGATGGGGCAAACTCTCGGCAGTACTTC. Translating it yields CASSQDGANSRQYF.

The V and J genes are TRBV6-5 and TRBJ1-5; no definite D call. The CDR3 sequence is 14 residues long. Trimming stripped 2 bases from V and 2 bases from J, with 7 bases between. Germline values: CDR1 MNHEY, CDR2 SVGAGI. In DNA, the CDR3 is TGTGCCAGCAGTTACGAGGTCGGCAATCAGCCCCAGCATTTT. Protein: CASSYEVGNQPQHF.

The chain is built from TRBV6-5 and TRBJ1-1; D remains unclear. The V end lost 5 bases, the J end lost 1 base, and 11 bases lay between the germline ends. CDR3 size: 14 residues. Per germline, CDR1 MNHEY and CDR2 SVGAGI. The CDR3 DNA reads TGTGCCAGCAGTGAACTAGGTGGGAACACTGAAGCTTTCTTT. Translation: CASSELGGNTEAFF.

This rearrangement joins TRBV9 to TRBJ2-3; D is unclear. The CDR3 runs 16 residues. CDR1 and CDR2 (germline): SGDLS, YYNGEE. The ends were cut back, 5 bases at V and 3 bases at J, with 19 bases in the middle. The CDR3 region has the DNA TGTGCCAGCAGTGATCCCAAGCGTGAAGGAACAGATACGCAGTATTTT. Translated: CASSDPKREGTDTQYF.

The CDR3 DNA follows: TGTGCCAGCTCACCTCGAGGAGGAGGCGAGACCCAGTACTTC. This gives the protein CASSPRGGGETQYF. The chain recombines TRBV18 with TRBJ2-5, with TRBD2 as a possible D gene (5 bases). Per the germline V gene, CDR1 is KGHSH and CDR2 is LQKENI. The CDR3 loop spans 14 amino acids. The ends were cut back, 3 bases at V and 5 bases at J, with 13 bases in the middle.

The chain links TRBV30 to TRBJ2-7; weak D call: TRBD2 (5 bases). V was clipped by 3 bases and J by 4 bases, with 19 bases between them. The CDR3 is made up of 15 amino acids. CDR1 and CDR2 (germline): GTSNPN, SVGIG (reference sequence). CDR3: CAWSPPGFSLYEQYF. The CDR3 nucleotides are TGTGCCTGGAGCCCCCCGGGGTTTTCTCTGTACGAGCAGTACTTC.

This chain connects TRBV7-2 to TRBJ2-5; no clear D. The V gene lost 5 bases and the J gene lost 11 bases, with 18 bases spanning the gap. Germline CDR1 and CDR2: SGHTA and FQGNSA. The CDR3 has 13 residues. In DNA form, the CDR3 reads TGTGCCAGCAGCGTAACCAAGGGCCGGCAGCAGTACTTC. Its protein product is CASSVTKGRQQYF.

This clone was recorded only once. The chain combines TRBV6-5 with TRBJ2-3, with D hard to call. Trimming cost V 2 bases and J 0 bases, with 12 bases left between them. The CDR3 loop spans 16 amino acids. CDR1 and CDR2 from the germline V gene are MNHEY and SVGAGI. CDR3 sequence: CASSYAVHPSTDTQYF. As DNA, the CDR3 is TGTGCCAGCAGTTACGCGGTGCACCCTAGCACAGATACGCAGTATTTT.

The chain joins TRBV7-8 to TRBJ2-7; 7 bases line up with TRBD2. This CDR3 contains 15 residues. The J segment lost 2 bases and the V segment lost 4 bases, leaving 8 bases of the junction unmatched. Germline V gene data show CDR1 as SGHVS and CDR2 as FQNEAQ. DNA for the CDR3: TGTGCCAGCAGCTCCCCGGGACTATCAACCTACGAGCAGTACTTC. Translated: CASSSPGLSTYEQYF.

The chain combines TRBV18 with TRBJ2-3, with no clear D. In germline, CDR1 is KGHSH, CDR2 LQKENI. The CDR3 contains 17 residues. The V end lost 3 bases, the J end lost 2 bases, and 18 bases lay between the germline ends. The CDR3, as DNA: TGTGCCAGCTCACCCAGTTCTAGTTTCCTATTCACAGATACGCAGTATTTT. It specifies CASSPSSSFLFTDTQYF.

The V and J genes are TRBV15 and TRBJ2-7; D uncertain. CDR1 is LNHNV and CDR2 is YYDKDF in the germline V gene (reference sequence). Trimming cost V 0 bases and J 4 bases, with 13 bases left between them. There are 15 residues in the CDR3. The CDR3 sequence: CATSRDRQKRYEQYF. DNA for the CDR3: TGTGCCACCAGCAGAGATCGCCAGAAGCGTTACGAGCAGTACTTC.

V usage is TRBV27 and J usage is TRBJ2-7; 10 bases line up with TRBD2. Germline values: CDR1 MNHEY, CDR2 SMNVEV (reference sequence). This CDR3 is 18 amino acids long. After removal of 5 bases from V and 0 bases from J, the junction contained 13 bases not matched to a gene. CDR3 in DNA: TGTGCCAGCAGTCTCAGGGGTTTAGCGGGAGGTTTCTCCTACGAGCAGTACTTC. This sequence encodes CASSLRGLAGGFSYEQYF.

V and J are TRBV7-2 and TRBJ2-7, with 11 bases aligning to TRBD2. Germline V CDR1 and CDR2: SGHTA, FQGNSA. V was pared by 1 base and J by 6 bases, with 5 bases of the junction left unmatched. The CDR3 has 15 residues. CDR3 amino acids: CASSLVLLAGAEQYF. The DNA for the CDR3 is TGTGCCAGCAGCTTAGTTCTACTAGCGGGAGCCGAGCAGTACTTC. Drawing the rest from reference TRBV7-2 and TRBJ2-7, the complete variable domain is GAGVSQSPSNKVTEKGKDVELRCDPISGHTALYWYRQSLGQGLEFLIYFQGNSAPDKSGLPSDRFSAERTGGSVSTLTIQRTQQEDSAVYLCASSLVLLAGAEQYFGPGTRLTVT.

The rearrangement uses TRBV7-6 and TRBJ1-6, with D perhaps matching TRBD1 (5 bases). The CDR3 is 12 amino acids. Trimming shortened V by 5 bases and J by 8 bases, and 7 bases separated the two germline ends. The germline V gene encodes CDR1 SGHVS and CDR2 FNYEAQ. The CDR3, as DNA: TGTGCCAGCAGCCCGGGGGATTCACCCCTCCACTTT. This gives the protein CASSPGDSPLHF.

The chain recombines TRBV27 with TRBJ2-7; TRBD1 aligns across 10 bases. Germline CDR1 MNHEY, CDR2 SMNVEV (reference sequence). The ends lost 5 bases at V and 7 bases at J; junction bases unmatched: 11. The CDR3 spans 15 residues. The CDR3 is CASSPYRDRGGEQYF. The CDR3, as DNA: TGTGCCAGCAGTCCGTACCGGGACAGGGGTGGGGAGCAGTACTTC.

The gene calls are TRBV6-6 and TRBJ2-1; TRBD2 agrees at 11 bases. Looked up from germline, CDR1 is MNHNY and CDR2 is SVGAGI (reference sequence). The CDR3 has 16 amino acids. With 2 bases clipped from V and 6 bases from J, the junction kept 6 bases outside the gene matches. CDR3 DNA sequence: TGTGCCAGCAGTTACCGAACTAGCGGGAGTTTCAATGAGCAGTTCTTC. Protein sequence: CASSYRTSGSFNEQFF.

The J gene is TRBJ2-7, the V gene TRBV27; a possible D gene is TRBD1 (7 bases). With 3 bases removed from V and 4 bases from J, the gap between germline ends came to 13 bases. Germline loops: CDR1 MNHEY, CDR2 SMNVEV (reference sequence). There are 14 residues in the CDR3. This CDR3 reads CASSLGRGVYEQYF. The CDR3 DNA is TGTGCCAGCAGTTTGGGCAGGGGGGTATACGAGCAGTACTTC.

This clone was detected only a few times. The gene calls are TRBV19 and TRBJ2-7; the D gene is possibly TRBD1 (6 bases). This CDR3 is 13 amino acids long. Trimming left V 5 bases short and J 6 bases short, with 14 bases between. Germline CDR1 and CDR2: LNHDA and SQIVND (reference sequence). The CDR3 region has the DNA TGTGCCAGTAGTCCCCAGGGGAAGGGCGAGCAGTACTTC. This codes for CASSPQGKGEQYF. Variable domain in full (rest from reference TRBV19 and TRBJ2-7): DGGITQSPKYLFRKEGQNVTLSCEQNLNHDAMYWYRQDPGQGLRLIYYSQIVNDFQKGDIAEGYSVSREKKESFPLTVTSAQKNPTAFYLCASSPQGKGEQYFGPGTRLTVT.

The rearrangement joins TRBV11-2 to TRBJ2-2; TRBD1 agrees at 9 bases. In germline, CDR1 is SGHAT, CDR2 FQNNGV. The CDR3 extends over 14 amino acids. The V gene end was trimmed by 4 bases and the J gene end by 5 bases; junction bases not matched to a gene: 2. The CDR3 DNA reads TGTGCCAGCAGCTGGGACAGGGTAACCGGGGAGCTGTTTTTT. Its translation is CASSWDRVTGELFF. Combining the CDR3 with reference TRBV11-2 and TRBJ2-2 gives the whole variable domain EAGVAQSPRYKIIEKRQSVAFWCNPISGHATLYWYQQILGQGPKLLIQFQNNGVVDDSQLPKDRFSAERLKGVDSTLKIQPAKLEDSAVYLCASSWDRVTGELFFGEGSRLTVL.

V is TRBV5-1 and J is TRBJ2-6, with D uncertain. The ends were cut back, 0 bases at V and 0 bases at J, with 7 bases in the middle. The CDR3 runs to 16 residues. Germline assignment: CDR1 SGHRS and CDR2 YFSETQ. The CDR3 DNA follows: TGCGCCAGCAGCTTGGTCTCTCACTCTGGGGCCAACGTCCTGACTTTC. Protein sequence: CASSLVSHSGANVLTF.

The chain couples TRBV7-6 to TRBJ2-7, with 11 nucleotides matching TRBD2. This CDR3 has 16 residues. The V gene's germline CDR1 is SGHVS and CDR2 FNYEAQ. J gave up 0 bases and V 5 bases, and 6 bases lay outside the gene matches. CDR3 bases: TGTGCCAGCAGCCCACTAGCGGGAGTGGGCTCCTACGAGCAGTACTTC. This encodes CASSPLAGVGSYEQYF. The full variable domain, rest sourced from reference TRBV7-6 and TRBJ2-7, is GAGVSQSPRYKVTKRGQDVALRCDPISGHVSLYWYRQALGQGPEFLTYFNYEAQQDKSGLPNDRFSAERPEGSISTLTIQRTEQRDSAMYRCASSPLAGVGSYEQYFGPGTRLTVT.

V gene TRBV25-1 combines with J gene TRBJ2-5; D is possibly TRBD1 (7 bases). Germline V gene sequence: CDR1 MGHDK, CDR2 SYGVNS. The CDR3 extends over 15 amino acids. Trimming removed 3 bases from V and 1 base from J, with 12 bases in between. The CDR3 nucleotides are TGTGCCAGCAGTGACTTCAGGGGGGCCCAAGAGACCCAGTACTTC. Its translation is CASSDFRGAQETQYF.

The chain uses TRBV5-5 and TRBJ2-7, with 10 bases lining up with TRBD1. CDR1 and CDR2 from the germline V gene are SGHKS and YYEKEE (reference sequence). V shed 4 bases, J shed 2 bases, and the junction held 6 bases outside the gene matches. The CDR3 has 15 residues. CDR3 amino acids: CASSQDRGTPYEQYF. In DNA, the CDR3 is TGTGCCAGCAGCCAGGACAGGGGGACCCCCTACGAGCAGTACTTC.

V usage is TRBV5-6 and J usage is TRBJ2-5; D tentatively fits TRBD1 or TRBD2 (6 bases each). Trimming left V 4 bases short and J 5 bases short, with 12 bases between. CDR1 and CDR2 from the germline V gene are SGHDT and YYEEEE. This CDR3 has 13 residues. The CDR3 DNA reads as TGTGCCAGCAGCCTACAGGGAGGCGAGACCCAGTACTTC. Its protein is CASSLQGGETQYF.